The sequence of this T cell receptor beta chain was determined in a study of T cells and copy number aberrations in small-cell lung cancer. The data were produced by immunoSEQ multiplex PCR, yet TCRdb's version contains in-frame clones alone and is incomplete. This sample has more than 9,000 clones, with roughly 85% found just once. Every patient either smoked or had heavy second-hand smoke exposure. The sample holds one count of this clone. Its antigen is not known. The germline CDR1 and CDR2 sequences are SQVTM and ANQGSEA. The CDR3 has 14 residues. Trimming took 7 bases from V and 0 from J; bases not matched to a gene: 6. Regarding the study as a whole: All specimens were formalin-fixed paraffin-embedded tissue, prone to sequencing artifacts. Versus adjacent lung, tumor T-cell richness and clonality were lower; density nonsignificantly. Findings need validation given the study's small sample size.

The source is a man in his sixties with small cell lung cancer. The rearrangement links TRBV29-1 to TRBJ2-1, with TRBD1 matching over 7 bases. Material for sequencing was normal tissue next to the tumor. The CDR3 here is CSADRDSSYNEQFF. CDR3 nucleotides: TGCAGCGCTGACCGGGACAGCTCCTACAATGAGCAGTTCTTC.